This T cell receptor (beta chain) stems from a study of blood T cells in healthy people across ages. This clonotype was counted a few times. CDR3 length: 13 amino acids. The V and J ends lost 3 bases and 7 bases respectively, with 9 bases between them. Germline CDR1 SGHTA, CDR2 FQGTGA. All donors came from Russia, were Caucasian and healthy, and spanned ages about 6 to 95. Per sample, at least 6 micrograms of total RNA were extracted. A second PCR, run for about 6 to 11 cycles, used a sample-barcoded 5' primer plus a J-beta primer mix. TCRdb reprocessed the 5' RACE reads with MiXCR, giving one entry per CDR3 protein. The table records more than 1,000,000 distinct CDR3 sequences, less than 25% of them present only once. The sample was also reused in another study, on T cells of mothers and their children. Per that paper: Researchers put all of the extracted RNA into cDNA synthesis, using around 1.4 ug per 15 ul. Second-PCR primer M1S introduced sample barcodes and 2-4 random nucleotides.

What was sequenced was blood. V usage is TRBV7-3 and J usage is TRBJ2-2; a weak D match, TRBD2 (5 bases). The sequence derives from a girl aged 2 to 10 in good health. In nucleotides, the CDR3 is TGTGCCAGCAGCTTGCTCGGAGGCGGGGAGCTGTTTTTT. Its protein is CASSLLGGGELFF. Full variable domain (missing parts from reference TRBV7-3 and TRBJ2-2): GAGVSQTPSNKVTEKGKYVELRCDPISGHTALYWYRQSLGQGPEFLIYFQGTGAADDSGLPNDRFFAVRPEGSVSTLKIQRTERGDSAVYLCASSLLGGGELFFGEGSRLTVL.